Below are 24 T cell receptor beta chains sequenced from a single sample in a study of cytomegalovirus exposure and HLA in healthy donors. The PCR employed 60 Vbeta primers together with 13 Jbeta primers. The table came from immunoSEQ multiplex PCR; TCRdb's copy has only in-frame clones and leaves some out. The sample yields around 150,000 clones, 60% to 80% seen once. Sample: PBMCs. These receptor sequences come from a male donor in good health and CMV-seronegative.

The chain joins TRBV9 to TRBJ2-5, with TRBD2 matching 12 bases. CDR3 length equals 15 residues. Germline V CDR1 and CDR2: SGDLS, YYNGEE. J was trimmed by 2 bases and V by 6 bases; bases with no gene match: 5. CDR3 protein: CASTRTSGVQETQYF. In nucleotides, the CDR3 is TGTGCCAGCACCCGGACTAGCGGGGTGCAAGAGACCCAGTACTTC.

The chain has TRBV7-9 and TRBJ1-2, with D perhaps TRBD1 (5 bases). Germline lookup yields CDR1 SEHNR and CDR2 FQNEAQ (reference sequence). The ends were cut back, 3 bases at V and 2 bases at J, with 7 bases in the middle. This CDR3 contains 13 residues. CDR3 loop: CASSFRGNYGYTF. The CDR3 DNA reads as TGTGCCAGCAGCTTTCGGGGGAACTATGGCTACACCTTC.

The V and J genes are TRBV18 and TRBJ1-1; D call uncertain. The germline V and J ends were trimmed by 2 bases and 4 bases, with 11 bases remaining between them. The germline V gene encodes CDR1 KGHSH and CDR2 LQKENI. There are 14 residues in the CDR3. CDR3: CASSPNGGGTEAFF. Here the CDR3 DNA reads TGTGCCAGCTCACCAAACGGTGGAGGCACTGAAGCTTTCTTT.

V usage is TRBV25-1 and J usage is TRBJ2-5, with D possibly TRBD2 on 6 matching bases. The CDR3 has 14 residues. The V end was cut by 2 bases, the J end by 5 bases, with 12 bases between. CDR1 and CDR2 from the germline V gene are MGHDK and SYGVNS. The CDR3 here is CASSEGLALETQYF. Written as DNA, the CDR3 is TGTGCCAGCAGTGAAGGCCTAGCGTTGGAGACCCAGTACTTC.

The rearrangement joins TRBV18 to TRBJ1-4, with a weak D call TRBD1 (6 bases). Germline V gene data show CDR1 as KGHSH and CDR2 as LQKENI. CDR3 length equals 14 residues. The V end lost 5 bases, the J end lost 3 bases, and 10 bases lay between the germline ends. The CDR3 region is CASSKQGANEKLFF. Here the CDR3 DNA reads TGTGCCAGCTCAAAACAGGGAGCTAATGAAAAACTGTTTTTT.

This clone was observed once. The chain has TRBV4-1 and TRBJ2-7, with TRBD1 matching 7 bases. V was clipped by 1 base and J by 2 bases; unmatched bases: 8. The CDR3 is 16 residues long. Germline CDR1 is MGHRA and CDR2 is YSYEKL. Here the CDR3 DNA reads TGCGCCAGCAGCCAAGCCTCGGACAGGCTAACCTACGAGCAGTACTTC. Protein: CASSQASDRLTYEQYF.

This clone has just a few counts. In DNA, the CDR3 is TGTGCCAGCAGCCGGGACTTGTCGGGCAATGAGCAGTTCTTC. As protein: CASSRDLSGNEQFF. The V call is TRBV14, the J call TRBJ2-1; weak D call: TRBD2 (6 bases). CDR1 SGHDN and CDR2 FVKESK come from the germline V gene. The V end was cut by 4 bases, the J end by 6 bases, with 13 bases between. The CDR3 length is 14 residues.

The chain is built from TRBV7-2 and TRBJ2-5, with TRBD1 matching 7 bases. With V trimmed by 3 bases and J by 4 bases, 2 bases remained unmatched. Per the germline V gene, CDR1 is SGHTA and CDR2 is FQGNSA. The CDR3 runs to 13 residues. CDR3 sequence reads: CASSFRQGETQYF. The CDR3 DNA reads as TGTGCCAGCAGCTTTAGACAGGGAGAGACCCAGTACTTC.

The chain has TRBV9 and TRBJ1-1, with 9 bases fitting TRBD1. Germline V gene lookup returns CDR1 SGDLS and CDR2 YYNGEE. CDR3 length: 15 residues. The ends lost 4 bases at V and 3 bases at J; junction bases unmatched: 7. This CDR3 is CASSTRQGGYTEAFF. The CDR3 bases are TGTGCCAGCAGCACCCGACAGGGGGGGTACACTGAAGCTTTCTTT.

The V and J genes are TRBV7-2 and TRBJ2-1, with 10 bases lining up with TRBD2. Germline lookup yields CDR1 SGHTA and CDR2 FQGNSA. The CDR3 is 16 residues long. After removal of 5 bases from V and 2 bases from J, the junction contained 6 bases not matched to a gene. The CDR3 protein is CASSPGSGGAYNEQFF. The DNA for the CDR3 is TGTGCCAGCAGCCCAGGAAGCGGGGGGGCCTACAATGAGCAGTTCTTC.

The chain carries TRBV7-2 and TRBJ1-6, with D possibly matching TRBD1 (6 bases). Trimming took off 5 bases at V and 7 bases at J, with 12 bases between the two ends. Germline CDR1 SGHTA, CDR2 FQGNSA. The CDR3 loop spans 14 amino acids. DNA of the CDR3: TGTGCCAGCAGCACCCAGGGGTGGAATTCACCCCTCCACTTT. It specifies CASSTQGWNSPLHF.

This rearrangement joins TRBV9 to TRBJ2-3; a weak D match, TRBD1 (5 bases). The V and J ends lost 7 bases and 4 bases respectively, with 16 bases between them. Germline V gives CDR1 SGDLS, CDR2 YYNGEE. There are 14 residues in the CDR3. CDR3 nucleotide sequence: TGTGCCAGCGCCCTGGGCCTAGGGGCAGATACGCAGTATTTT. This translates into CASALGLGADTQYF. The full variable domain, its missing parts supplied by reference TRBV9 and TRBJ2-3, is DSGVTQTPKHLITATGQRVTLRCSPRSGDLSVYWYQQSLDQGLQFLIQYYNGEERAKGNILERFSAQQFPDLHSELNLSSLELGDSALYFCASALGLGADTQYFGPGTRLTVL.

This rearrangement joins TRBV4-3 to TRBJ2-2, with TRBD1 matching over 8 bases. The ends lost 2 bases at V and 8 bases at J; junction bases unmatched: 4. This CDR3 is built from 14 residues. Germline-derived CDR1 and CDR2 are LGHNA and YSLEER. Here the CDR3 reads CASSQRQGSGELFF. CDR3 DNA: TGCGCCAGCAGCCAACGACAGGGGTCGGGGGAGCTGTTTTTT.

This clone was recorded at least ten times. The rearrangement uses TRBV5-4 and TRBJ2-1, with 10 positions matching TRBD2. This CDR3 is 20 amino acids long. Unmatched junction bases numbered 19, after V lost 0 bases and J lost 7 bases. The germline V gene encodes CDR1 SGHNT and CDR2 YYREEE (reference sequence). In DNA form, the CDR3 reads TGTGCCAGCAGCTTGGCCACCCTTAGGACTCTAGCGGGAGCAGGTAATGAGCAGTTCTTC. This encodes CASSLATLRTLAGAGNEQFF.

The V gene is TRBV19, the J gene TRBJ2-6; 8 nucleotides agree with TRBD1. CDR3 length: 18 amino acids. J gave up 0 bases and V 5 bases, and 9 bases lay outside the gene matches. Per germline, CDR1 LNHDA and CDR2 SQIVND (reference sequence). CDR3 sequence reads: CASSAPGQAVSGANVLTF. CDR3 in DNA: TGTGCCAGTAGTGCCCCGGGACAGGCGGTCTCTGGGGCCAACGTCCTGACTTTC.

The CDR3 sequence: CASSEGQRETQYF. CDR3 coding DNA: TGTGCCAGCAGCGAGGGACAGAGAGAGACCCAGTACTTC. The rearrangement uses TRBV2 and TRBJ2-5; 7 nucleotides line up with TRBD1. Trimming removed 6 bases from V and 4 bases from J; junction bases left unmatched: 5. The CDR3 runs to 13 residues. CDR1 and CDR2 from the germline V gene are SNHLY and FYNNEI.

The table lists this clone with a few counts. The rearrangement joins TRBV7-2 to TRBJ1-1, with a tentative D call TRBD1 (5 bases). The germline V and J ends were trimmed by 5 bases and 3 bases, with 13 bases remaining between them. The length of the CDR3 is 14 residues. Germline CDR1 and CDR2: SGHTA and FQGNSA. The CDR3 nucleotides read TGTGCCAGCAGCCAAACGGGGGGGTACACTGAAGCTTTCTTT. This sequence encodes CASSQTGGYTEAFF.

About this clone: Germline is not matched at one junction end, which may reflect a read error. The rearrangement joins TRBV7-9 to TRBJ1-2; possible D gene TRBD1, 5 bases. CDR3 size: 10 residues. Germline lookup yields CDR1 SEHNR and CDR2 FQNEAQ (reference sequence). The CDR3 here is CSSSSGPPSF. Written as DNA, the CDR3 is TGTTCCAGCAGTTCAGGGCCCCCGAGTTTC.

This chain links TRBV19 with TRBJ1-1; TRBD1 agrees at 8 bases. The CDR3 has 18 residues. Unmatched junction bases numbered 12, after V lost 3 bases and J lost 0 bases. Germline CDR1 and CDR2: LNHDA and SQIVND (reference sequence). The CDR3 DNA is TGTGCCAGTAGTATCAGCCCCGGACAGGGAATTATGAACACTGAAGCTTTCTTT. Translating it yields CASSISPGQGIMNTEAFF.

In DNA, the CDR3 is TGTGCCAGTAGTATAAAGTGGGCGAAAGATACGCAGTATTTT. Its translation is CASSIKWAKDTQYF. The chain uses TRBV19 and TRBJ2-3; D not resolved. Germline CDR1 is LNHDA and CDR2 is SQIVND (reference sequence). The CDR3 totals 14 residues. V lost 2 bases to trimming and J lost 5 bases, with 11 bases between them.

In the case of this clone: One junction end disagrees with the germline gene, perhaps due to a read error. V is TRBV5-4 and J is TRBJ1-1, with a weak D call TRBD1 (6 bases). Germline CDR1 is SGHNT and CDR2 is YYREEE (reference sequence). CDR3 length: 15 amino acids. This CDR3 reads CASSQDKRGMTEAFF. In DNA form, the CDR3 reads TGCGCCAGCAGCCAAGATAAGAGGGGGATGACTGAAGCTTTCTTT.

The chain combines TRBV4-3 with TRBJ1-2, with TRBD1 matching over 7 bases. V lost 0 bases to trimming and J lost 6 bases; unmatched junction nucleotides: 16. This CDR3 has 18 amino acids. Germline CDR1 reads LGHNA; CDR2 reads YSLEER. The CDR3 coding sequence is TGCGCCAGCAGCCAAGATCCCCCGGGGACAGAGACCCTCGATGGCTACACCTTC. Translated, it gives CASSQDPPGTETLDGYTF.

The V and J genes are TRBV4-2 and TRBJ2-7; TRBD1 matches at 7 bases. CDR3 length: 16 amino acids. J lost 0 bases, V lost 0 bases, and 5 bases had no gene match. Looked up from germline, CDR1 is LGHNA and CDR2 is YNFKEQ. The CDR3 protein is CASSQEGAGGSYEQYF. The CDR3 bases are TGTGCCAGCAGCCAAGAAGGGGCAGGGGGCTCCTACGAGCAGTACTTC.

This rearrangement joins TRBV19 to TRBJ2-5; 8 nucleotides agree with TRBD1. The end of the DNA fits TRBJ2-7 better, so the J call may be wrong. The CDR3 length is 17 residues. Germline CDR1 LNHDA, CDR2 SQIVND (reference sequence). The CDR3 region has the DNA TGTGCCAGCAAGCGAACCTCAGGGGGCCAGAGCTCCTACGAGCAGTACTTC. It translates to CASKRTSGGQSSYEQYF.